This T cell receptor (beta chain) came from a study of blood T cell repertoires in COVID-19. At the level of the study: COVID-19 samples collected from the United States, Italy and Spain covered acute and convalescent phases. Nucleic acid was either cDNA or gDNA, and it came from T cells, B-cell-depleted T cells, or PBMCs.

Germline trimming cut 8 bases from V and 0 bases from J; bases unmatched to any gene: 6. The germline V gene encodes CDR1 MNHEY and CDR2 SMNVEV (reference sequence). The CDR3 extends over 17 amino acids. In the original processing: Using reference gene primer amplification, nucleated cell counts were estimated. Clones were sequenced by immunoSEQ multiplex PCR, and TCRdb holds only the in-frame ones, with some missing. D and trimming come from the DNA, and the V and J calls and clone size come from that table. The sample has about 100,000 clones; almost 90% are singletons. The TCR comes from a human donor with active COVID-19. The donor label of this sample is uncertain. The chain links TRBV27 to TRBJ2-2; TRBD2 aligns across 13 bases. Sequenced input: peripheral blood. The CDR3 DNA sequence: TGTGCCAGCGCACGGACTAGCGGGGGCGCGAACACCGGGGAGCTGTTTTTT. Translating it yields CASARTSGGANTGELFF.